These T cell receptor beta chains were read from a single sample in a study of T cells in Graves' hyperthyroidism and ophthalmopathy. MiXCR, run by TCRdb on the multiplex PCR reads, gives a single entry per CDR3 protein. The table records about 680,000 distinct CDR3 sequences, 30% to 40% of them present only once. The sample consisted of blood. All receptors come from a woman aged 40-49 years with Graves' hyperthyroidism. CDR3s include the opening cysteine and the closing phenylalanine or tryptophan. D genes are given only for firm matches. A clone size is listed for some rows: how often the clone was seen (once, few, many), or a class if it is expanded.

clone_size j_call v_call d_call cdr3_nt cdr3_aa
many TRBJ2-2 TRBV10-3 NA TGTGCCTCTTACACCGGGAACACCGGGGAGCTGTTTTTT CASYTGNTGELFF
NA TRBJ1-1 TRBV12-3/TRBV12-4 NA TGTGCCAGCACCATGGGGGGATTGATCACTGAAGCTTTCTTT CASTMGGLITEAFF
NA TRBJ2-2 TRBV5-1 NA TGCGCCAGCAGCCACATGTTTCAGGAGAACACCGGGGAGCTGTTTTTT CASSHMFQENTGELFF
NA TRBJ2-7 TRBV12-3/TRBV12-4 NA TGTGCCAGCAGTTTAGGAAGGCGCACGCATTTAGGGCGGTACTTC CASSLGRRTHLGRYF
NA TRBJ1-2 TRBV25-1 NA TGTGCCAGCTTGCCCGGGACTCGCTATGGCTACACCTTC CASLPGTRYGYTF
NA TRBJ2-5 TRBV19 TRBD1 TGTGCCAGTAGTCCCGGGACAGAAGAGGCCCAGTACTTC CASSPGTEEAQYF
many TRBJ1-1 TRBV20-1 NA TGCAGTGCTTCTCAAAGCACTGAAGCTTTCTTT CSASQSTEAFF
many TRBJ1-2 TRBV11-2 NA TGTGCCAGCAGCACCCAAGGCGCAGGGAACTATGGCTACACCTTC CASSTQGAGNYGYTF
few TRBJ1-2 TRBV4-3 NA TGCGCCAGCACCGAATGGGGGGGCTACCATGGCTACACCTTC CASTEWGGYHGYTF
few TRBJ1-1 TRBV4-2 TRBD1 TGTGCCAGCAGCCAAGGACGGACAGGGAACACTGAAGCTTTCTTT CASSQGRTGNTEAFF
many TRBJ1-4 TRBV7-9 NA TGTGCCAGCAGCCGGGGGAATTTGCGATGGGAAAAACTGTTTTTT CASSRGNLRWEKLFF
NA TRBJ2-2 TRBV5-4 TRBD2 TGCGCCAGCAGCCAAACGAGCGGGGGGAACACCGGGGAGCTGTTTTTT CASSQTSGGNTGELFF
NA TRBJ2-7 TRBV10-3 NA TGTGCCATCCTGGGCGGCTCGGATCAGTACTTC CAILGGSDQYF
NA TRBJ2-7 TRBV12-3/TRBV12-4 NA TGTGCCAGCAGAGACGGGATCAGGGCCGCGATCTTC CASRDGIRAAIF
NA TRBJ2-5 TRBV7-2 TRBD1 TGTGCCAGCAGTTCCGGGACAGTCCAAGAGACCCAGTACTTC CASSSGTVQETQYF
few TRBJ1-6 TRBV7-2 NA TGTGCCAGCAGCTCCAGACAGGAGGAGGTAAATTCACCCCTCCACTTT CASSSRQEEVNSPLHF
NA TRBJ1-5 TRBV5-1 TRBD1 TGCGCCAGCAGCTTGGAAGGACAGGGGGCGAACGAGCATTTT CASSLEGQGANEHF
NA TRBJ1-3 TRBV7-9 NA TGCGCCAGCAGCCAGGGGAGCCGGGACGTCCGGGACACCATATATTTT CASSQGSRDVRDTIYF
NA TRBJ2-2 TRBV14 NA TGTGCCAGCAGCCAAGGAACGGGGGCGGCCGGGTGGACCGGGGAGCTGTTTTTT CASSQGTGAAGWTGELFF
many TRBJ1-5 TRBV9 TRBD1 TGTGCCAGCAGCTCGGGAGCGACAGGGGCGGACCAGCCCCAGCATTTT CASSSGATGADQPQHF
NA TRBJ1-2 TRBV7-2 TRBD1 TGTGCCAGCTCCCCCGGACAGGATAACTATAGCTACACCTTC CASSPGQDNYSYTF
few TRBJ2-7 TRBV27 NA TGTGCCAGCAGTACGAACCGGGACAAGCCCTACGAGCAGTACTTC CASSTNRDKPYEQYF
many TRBJ2-5 TRBV20-1 TRBD2 TGCAGTGCCCTCCCCCCTGCGGGAGTAGCAGGAGAGACCCAGTACTTC CSALPPAGVAGETQYF
many TRBJ2-5 TRBV10-3 NA TGTGCCATCAAGGGGGACCTTCAAGAGACCCAGTACTTC CAIKGDLQETQYF
NA TRBJ1-5 TRBV6-1 NA TGTGCCACCAGTGGAGGGGGAGAAGAGACCCAGCATTTT CATSGGGEETQHF
once TRBJ2-7 TRBV4-3 TRBD1 TGCGCCAGCAGCCAGCAGGTCGGGACAGGGGCTATGCGCTACGAGCAGTACTTC CASSQQVGTGAMRYEQYF
many TRBJ2-5 TRBV10-2 NA TGCGCCAGCAGTGTGGCCAAAGAGACCCAGTACTTC CASSVAKETQYF
few TRBJ2-5 TRBV30 TRBD2 TGTGCCTGGAGTGGTCTAGCGGGCGAGACCCAGTACTTC CAWSGLAGETQYF
NA TRBJ1-6 TRBV19 NA TGTGCCAGTAGACCACAGGAACTGGTCGATAATTCACCCCTCCACTTT CASRPQELVDNSPLHF
many TRBJ1-2 TRBV20-1 NA TGCAGTAGTGCGTGGGGGGCGGGTGGCTACACCTTC CSSAWGAGGYTF
many TRBJ2-5 TRBV7-2 NA TGTGCCAGCAGTACCTGGACTATCCTCGGGGAGACCCAGTACTTC CASSTWTILGETQYF
NA TRBJ2-2 TRBV5-6 TRBD2 TGTGCCAGCACCCTTCGGACTAGCGGGAAGGTCACCGGGGAGCTGTTTTTT CASTLRTSGKVTGELFF
few TRBJ2-2 TRBV7-9 NA TGTGCCAGCAGCTTAGATGGGCCCACCGGGGAGCTGTTTTTT CASSLDGPTGELFF
NA TRBJ1-5 TRBV10-2 NA TGCGCCAGCAGTGAGTCGGGAGGGAAGGCCAATCAGCCCCAGCATTTT CASSESGGKANQPQHF
many TRBJ1-3 TRBV7-9 NA TGTGCCAGCAGCTTAGGGTACGGGGAAGGTGGAAACACCATATATTTT CASSLGYGEGGNTIYF
many TRBJ1-2 TRBV19 TRBD1 TGTGCCAGTAGGGAGGGACAGACTAACTATGGCTACACCTTC CASREGQTNYGYTF
many TRBJ2-5 TRBV20-1 NA TGCAGTGCTAGAGCTTGGGGTCAAGAGACCCAGTACTTC CSARAWGQETQYF
NA TRBJ1-1 TRBV18 NA TGTGCCAGCTCGCGGACAGACAACACTGAAGCTTTCTTT CASSRTDNTEAFF
NA TRBJ2-7 TRBV12-3/TRBV12-4 TRBD2 TGTGCCAGCAAACGGGGGGTCGAGCAGTACTTC CASKRGVEQYF
NA TRBJ2-7 TRBV18 NA TGTGCCAGCTCACCAAGGTCCGATGGCGAGCAGTACTTC CASSPRSDGEQYF
few TRBJ1-2 TRBV6-5 TRBD1 TGTGCCAGCTCACAGGCTGACAGGGCCGATTATGGCTACACCTTC CASSQADRADYGYTF
few TRBJ1-2 TRBV27 TRBD1 TGTGCCAGCAGTTCTTGGACAGGCGCCATGTATGGCTACACCTTC CASSSWTGAMYGYTF
few TRBJ2-5 TRBV5-1 NA TGCGCCAGCAGCTTGTGGCGGGGCAAACCTCAAGAGACCCAGTACTTC CASSLWRGKPQETQYF
few TRBJ1-6 TRBV19 NA TGTGCCAGTGACCCAGGGCCCAGGAGCTCCTATAATTCACCCCTCCACTTT CASDPGPRSSYNSPLHF
NA TRBJ2-2 TRBV6-1 NA TGTGCCGGCAGTGCAGGGTCCGGGGAGCTGTTTTTT CAGSAGSGELFF